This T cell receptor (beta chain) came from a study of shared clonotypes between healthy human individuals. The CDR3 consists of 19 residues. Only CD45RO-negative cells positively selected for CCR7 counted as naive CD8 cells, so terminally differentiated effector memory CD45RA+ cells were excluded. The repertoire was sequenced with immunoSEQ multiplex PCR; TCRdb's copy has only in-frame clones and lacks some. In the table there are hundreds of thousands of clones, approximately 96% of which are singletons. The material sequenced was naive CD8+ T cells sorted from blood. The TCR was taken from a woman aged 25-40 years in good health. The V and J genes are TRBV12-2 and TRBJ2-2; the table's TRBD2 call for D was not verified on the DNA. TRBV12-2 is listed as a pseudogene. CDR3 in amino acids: CASRLARPSGRGDTGELFF. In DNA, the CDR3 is TGTGCAAGTCGCTTAGCGAGGCCTAGCGGGAGGGGGGACACCGGGGAGCTGTTTTTT.